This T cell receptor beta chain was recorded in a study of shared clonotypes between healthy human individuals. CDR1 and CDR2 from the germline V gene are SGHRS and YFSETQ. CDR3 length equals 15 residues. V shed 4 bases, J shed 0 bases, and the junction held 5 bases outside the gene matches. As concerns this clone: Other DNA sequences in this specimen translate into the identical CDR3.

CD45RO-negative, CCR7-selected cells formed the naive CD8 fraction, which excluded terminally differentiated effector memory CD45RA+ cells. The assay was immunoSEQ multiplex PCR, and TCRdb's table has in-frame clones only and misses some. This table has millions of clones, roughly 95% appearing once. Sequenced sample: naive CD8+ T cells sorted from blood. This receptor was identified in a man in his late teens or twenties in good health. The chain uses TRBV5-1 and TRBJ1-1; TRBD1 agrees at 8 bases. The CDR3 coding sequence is TGCGCCAGCAGCCCAGGACAGGGAGTGAACACTGAAGCTTTCTTT. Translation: CASSPGQGVNTEAFF.